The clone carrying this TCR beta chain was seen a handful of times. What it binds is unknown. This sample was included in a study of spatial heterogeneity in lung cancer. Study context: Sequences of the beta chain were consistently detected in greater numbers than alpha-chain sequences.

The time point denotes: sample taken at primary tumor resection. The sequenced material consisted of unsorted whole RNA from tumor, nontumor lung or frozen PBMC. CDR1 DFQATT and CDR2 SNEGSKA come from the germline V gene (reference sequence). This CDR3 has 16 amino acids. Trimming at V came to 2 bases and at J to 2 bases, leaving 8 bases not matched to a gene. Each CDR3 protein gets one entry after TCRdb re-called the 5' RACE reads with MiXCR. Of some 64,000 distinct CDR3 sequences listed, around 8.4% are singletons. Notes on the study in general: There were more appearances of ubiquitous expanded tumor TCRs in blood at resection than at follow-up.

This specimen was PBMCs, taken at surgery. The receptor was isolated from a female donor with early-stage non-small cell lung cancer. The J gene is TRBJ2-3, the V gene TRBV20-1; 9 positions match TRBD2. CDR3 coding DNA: TGCAGTGCTAGACCTGAACTAGCGGGTCACACAGATACGCAGTATTTT. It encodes CSARPELAGHTDTQYF.